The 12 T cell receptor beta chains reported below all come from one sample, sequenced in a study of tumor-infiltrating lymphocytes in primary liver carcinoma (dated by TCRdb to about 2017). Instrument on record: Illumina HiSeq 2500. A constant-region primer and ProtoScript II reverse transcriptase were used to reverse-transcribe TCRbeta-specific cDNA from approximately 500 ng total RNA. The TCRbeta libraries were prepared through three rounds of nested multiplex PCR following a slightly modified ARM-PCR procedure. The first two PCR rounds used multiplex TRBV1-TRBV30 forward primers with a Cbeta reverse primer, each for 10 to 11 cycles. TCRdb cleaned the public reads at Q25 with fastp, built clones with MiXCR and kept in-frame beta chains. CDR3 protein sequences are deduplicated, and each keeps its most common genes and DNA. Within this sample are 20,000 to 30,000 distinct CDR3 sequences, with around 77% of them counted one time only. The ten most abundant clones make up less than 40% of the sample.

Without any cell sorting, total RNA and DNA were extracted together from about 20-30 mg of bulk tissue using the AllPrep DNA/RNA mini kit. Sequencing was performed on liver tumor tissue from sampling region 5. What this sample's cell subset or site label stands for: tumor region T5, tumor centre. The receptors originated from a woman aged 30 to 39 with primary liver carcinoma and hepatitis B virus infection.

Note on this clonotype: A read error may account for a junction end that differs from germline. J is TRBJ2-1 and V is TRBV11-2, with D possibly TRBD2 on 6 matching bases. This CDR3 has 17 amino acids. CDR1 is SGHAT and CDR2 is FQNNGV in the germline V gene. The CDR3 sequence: CAGSPAGLGDSYNEQFF. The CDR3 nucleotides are TGTGCCGGCAGCCCAGCGGGTTTGGGGGACTCCTACAATGAGCAGTTCTTC. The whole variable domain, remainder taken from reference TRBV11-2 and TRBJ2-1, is EAGVAQSPRYKIIEKRQSVAFWCNPISGHATLYWYQQILGQGPKLLIQFQNNGVVDDSQLPKDRFSAERLKGVDSTLKIQPAKLEDSAVYLCAGSPAGLGDSYNEQFFGPGTRLTVL.

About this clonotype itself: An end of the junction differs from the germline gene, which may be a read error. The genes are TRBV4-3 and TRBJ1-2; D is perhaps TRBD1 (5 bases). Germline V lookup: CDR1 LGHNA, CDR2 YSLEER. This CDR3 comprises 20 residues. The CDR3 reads CTSSQGEGRGRTATNYGYAF. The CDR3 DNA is TGCACTAGCAGCCAAGGCGAAGGAAGGGGCAGGACCGCTACTAACTATGGCTACGCCTTC.

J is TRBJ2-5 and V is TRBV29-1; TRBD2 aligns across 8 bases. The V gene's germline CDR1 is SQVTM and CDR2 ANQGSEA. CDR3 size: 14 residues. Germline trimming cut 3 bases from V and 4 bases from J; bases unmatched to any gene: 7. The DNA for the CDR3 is TGCAGCGTTGATTTCACGGGAGGGCTAGAGACCCAGTACTTC. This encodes CSVDFTGGLETQYF.

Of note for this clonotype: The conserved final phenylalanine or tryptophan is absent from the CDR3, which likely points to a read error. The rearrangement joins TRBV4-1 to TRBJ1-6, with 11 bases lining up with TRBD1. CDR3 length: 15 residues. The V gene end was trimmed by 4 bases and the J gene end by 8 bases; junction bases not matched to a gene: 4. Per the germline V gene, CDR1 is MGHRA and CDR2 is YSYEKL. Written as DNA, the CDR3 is TGCGCCAGCAGCCCCCCGGGACAGGGGGATTCACCCCTCCACCTT. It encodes CASSPPGQGDSPLHL.

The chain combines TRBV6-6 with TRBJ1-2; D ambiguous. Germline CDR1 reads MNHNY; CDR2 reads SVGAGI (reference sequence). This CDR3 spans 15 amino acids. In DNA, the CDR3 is TGTGTCGGCAGTTATTTGGAGACGAATAGCTATGGCTACACCTTC. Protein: CVGSYLETNSYGYTF.

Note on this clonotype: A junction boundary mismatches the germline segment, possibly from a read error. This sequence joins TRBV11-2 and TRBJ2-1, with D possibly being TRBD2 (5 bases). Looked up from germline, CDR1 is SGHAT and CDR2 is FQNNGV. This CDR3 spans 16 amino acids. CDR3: CASSTYLAGVYKEQFF. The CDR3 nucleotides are TGTGCCAGCAGCACCTATCTAGCAGGAGTATACAAAGAGCAGTTCTTC.

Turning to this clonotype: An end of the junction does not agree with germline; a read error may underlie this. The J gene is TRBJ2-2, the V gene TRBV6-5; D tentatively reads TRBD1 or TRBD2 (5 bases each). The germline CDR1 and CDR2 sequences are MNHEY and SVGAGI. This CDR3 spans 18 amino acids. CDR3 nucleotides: TGTGCCAGTAGTTACTCCCCAGGGATCAGGAGCGGCACCGGGGAGCTGTTTTTT. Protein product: CASSYSPGIRSGTGELFF.

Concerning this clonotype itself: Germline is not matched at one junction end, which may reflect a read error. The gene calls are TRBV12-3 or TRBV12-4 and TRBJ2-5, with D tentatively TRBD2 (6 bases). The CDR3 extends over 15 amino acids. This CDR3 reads CANSTNPGSEETQYF. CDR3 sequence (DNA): TGTGCCAATAGCACCAACCCCGGGAGCGAAGAGACCCAATACTTC.

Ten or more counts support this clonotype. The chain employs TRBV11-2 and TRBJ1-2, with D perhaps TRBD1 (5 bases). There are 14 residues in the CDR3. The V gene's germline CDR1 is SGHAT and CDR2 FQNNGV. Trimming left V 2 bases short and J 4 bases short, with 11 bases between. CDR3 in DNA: TGTGCCAGCAGCTTAAACGGGGGATTCTATGGCTACACCTTC. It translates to CASSLNGGFYGYTF.

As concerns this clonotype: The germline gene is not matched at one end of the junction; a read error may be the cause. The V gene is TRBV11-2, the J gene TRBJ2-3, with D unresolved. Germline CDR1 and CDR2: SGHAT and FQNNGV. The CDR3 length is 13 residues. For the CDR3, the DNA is TGTGCCAGCAGCTTAGATCGAGGAGATACGCAGCACTTT. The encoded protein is CASSLDRGDTQHF.

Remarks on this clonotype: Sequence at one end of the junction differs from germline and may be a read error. CDR3 protein: CVSSRAMAGVSGELLF. The CDR3, as DNA: TGTGTCAGCAGCAGGGCTATGGCGGGAGTGTCCGGGGAGCTGTTATTT. The chain combines TRBV11-1 with TRBJ2-2; 7 bases line up with TRBD2. The germline V gene has CDR1 SGHAT and CDR2 FQDESV (reference sequence). The CDR3 loop spans 16 amino acids.

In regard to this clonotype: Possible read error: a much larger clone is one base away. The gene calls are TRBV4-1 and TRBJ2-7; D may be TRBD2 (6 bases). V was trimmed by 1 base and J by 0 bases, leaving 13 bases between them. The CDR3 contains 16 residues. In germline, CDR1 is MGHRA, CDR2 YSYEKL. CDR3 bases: TGCGCCAGCAGCCAAGGTTTTAGCGGAAGCTCCTACGAGCAGTACTTC. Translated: CASSQGFSGSSYEQYF.